Listed here are 25 T cell receptor beta chains from one sample, sequenced in a study of T cells in Graves' hyperthyroidism and ophthalmopathy. Regions amplified from RNA transcripts were the TCR beta CDR3 regions. HTBI primers were used for first-round RT-PCR of the TCR CDR3. Each CDR3 protein gets one entry after TCRdb re-called the multiplex PCR reads with MiXCR. This table holds about 570,000 distinct CDR3 sequences, more than 45% found once. The sample comprised peripheral blood or thyroid tissue (not recorded which). The receptor source for this set is an adult woman with Graves' disease, either hyperthyroidism or ophthalmopathy (not recorded which).

This clonotype appeared many times. V and J are TRBV5-5 and TRBJ2-7; no firm D call. Germline values: CDR1 SGHKS, CDR2 YYEKEE (reference sequence). The V gene lost 0 bases and the J gene lost 0 bases, with 13 bases spanning the gap. CDR3 length equals 16 residues. CDR3 amino acids: CASSLAANLASYEQYF. The DNA of the CDR3 is TGTGCCAGCAGCTTGGCCGCTAACTTGGCCTCCTACGAGCAGTACTTC.

J is TRBJ1-1 and V is TRBV20-1; no definite D call. There are 14 residues in the CDR3. CDR1 and CDR2 (germline): DFQATT, SNEGSKA (reference sequence). V shed 6 bases and J shed 3 bases, with 17 bases lying between them. CDR3 nucleotide sequence: TGCAGTGCCCTTCTTCGGCCATCTGACACTGAAGCTTTCTTT. Residues: CSALLRPSDTEAFF.

This chain links TRBV7-4 with TRBJ1-6; 8 positions match TRBD1. This CDR3 has 18 residues. Per germline, CDR1 SGHVT and CDR2 SQSDAQ. V shed 1 base and J 2 bases; nucleotides not matched to a gene: 7. CDR3 loop: CASSLVGGTGTYNSPLHF. The CDR3 DNA sequence: TGTGCCAGCAGCTTAGTGGGGGGGACAGGCACCTATAATTCACCCCTCCACTTT.

The chain recombines TRBV2 with TRBJ2-5; D not certain. The DNA end is more similar to TRBJ2-1, so the J call may be wrong. The CDR3 is made up of 13 amino acids. CDR1 SNHLY and CDR2 FYNNEI come from the germline V gene. The CDR3 sequence: CATRRAVLNEQFF. DNA for the CDR3: TGTGCCACGCGTCGGGCTGTTCTCAATGAGCAGTTCTTC.

Points on this clonotype: A clone one base away is much larger, so this may be a read error. The rearrangement links TRBV5-5 to TRBJ1-2; tentatively, D is TRBD1 (5 bases). Germline V gene data show CDR1 as SGHKS and CDR2 as YYEKEE (reference sequence). The CDR3 runs 16 residues. V lost 1 base, J lost 3 bases, and 16 bases lay in between. CDR3 region: CASSLLARGIYYGYTF. The CDR3 DNA reads as TGTGCCAGCAGCTTGTTAGCCCGGGGGATTTACTATGGCTACACCTTC.

The V gene is TRBV6-1, the J gene TRBJ2-5; either TRBD1 or TRBD2 may supply D (5 bases each). Trimming removed 2 bases from V and 5 bases from J, with 15 bases in between. The CDR3 length is 15 residues. The germline CDR1 and CDR2 sequences are MNHNS and SASEGT. CDR3 bases: TGTGCCAGCAGTGAAACGGGACCTGGGGAGGAGACCCAGTACTTC. It codes for CASSETGPGEETQYF.

This chain joins TRBV2 and TRBJ2-1; 9 nucleotides match TRBD2. The V and J ends lost 7 bases and 3 bases, in that order; junction bases with no gene match: 4. The CDR3 is made up of 14 amino acids. In germline, CDR1 is SNHLY, CDR2 FYNNEI. For the CDR3, the DNA is TGTGCCAGCATGTTGCGGGAGGGCTACAATGAGCAGTTCTTC. Residues: CASMLREGYNEQFF.

The sample holds many counts of this clonotype. V is TRBV10-2 and J is TRBJ1-5; the match to TRBD1 covers 7 bases. The V segment lost 6 bases and the J segment 4 bases; nucleotides outside the gene matches: 9. Germline lookup yields CDR1 WSHSY and CDR2 SAAADI. This CDR3 has 15 residues. The CDR3 loop reads CASSSYDRVNQPQHF. CDR3 DNA: TGCGCCAGCAGCAGCTATGACAGGGTGAATCAGCCCCAGCATTTT.

In this sample, this clonotype turned up many times. The J gene is TRBJ2-7, the V gene TRBV19; 9 bases map to TRBD1. CDR1 LNHDA and CDR2 SQIVND come from the germline V gene (reference sequence). This CDR3 is built from 14 residues. Trimming took 5 bases from V and 6 from J; bases not matched to a gene: 8. CDR3 residues: CASSLRDREGEQYF. CDR3 DNA: TGTGCCAGTAGTCTCCGGGACAGGGAAGGCGAGCAGTACTTC.

The chain combines TRBV9 with TRBJ1-6, with 11 bases matching TRBD1. CDR3 length: 15 amino acids. The V gene's germline CDR1 is SGDLS and CDR2 YYNGEE. Germline trimming cut 0 bases from V and 9 bases from J; bases unmatched to any gene: 2. CDR3 amino acids: CASSVGTGGSSPLHF. The CDR3 DNA reads as TGTGCCAGCAGCGTAGGGACAGGGGGCTCTTCACCCCTCCACTTT.

Many counts were recorded for this clonotype. The chain has TRBV5-1 and TRBJ1-2; 8 bases agree with TRBD1. The CDR3 runs to 14 residues. Germline loops: CDR1 SGHRS, CDR2 YFSETQ. The J segment lost 4 bases and the V segment lost 2 bases, leaving 4 bases of the junction unmatched. CDR3 amino acids: CASSFDRGIYGYTF. The CDR3 DNA follows: TGCGCCAGCAGCTTCGACAGGGGAATCTATGGCTACACCTTC.

As regards this clonotype: This CDR3 is missing its conserved last phenylalanine or tryptophan, likely due to a read error. The DNA is omitted, as the CDR3 cannot be located on it reliably, and the CDR3 follows TCRdb's listing. The V call is TRBV10-2, the J call TRBJ1-1. With termini counted, the CDR3 has 9 amino acids. From germline, CDR1 is WSHSY and CDR2 SAAADI. CDR3 loop: CASSDRGNY.

The V call is TRBV10-3, the J call TRBJ2-7; D may be TRBD2 (6 bases). Trimming shortened V by 4 bases and J by 7 bases, and 17 bases separated the two germline ends. Germline V gene lookup returns CDR1 ENHRY and CDR2 SYGVKD. The CDR3 has 14 amino acids. This chain's CDR3 is CAISARPGAREQYF. The CDR3 DNA follows: TGTGCCATCAGTGCCCGCCCGGGAGCGAGGGAGCAGTACTTC.

V gene TRBV7-9 combines with J gene TRBJ2-2; TRBD1 aligns across 8 bases. With 5 bases clipped from V and 8 bases from J, the junction kept 1 base outside the gene matches. This CDR3 is 12 amino acids long. The germline gives CDR1 SEHNR, CDR2 FQNEAQ (reference sequence). The CDR3 DNA reads TGTGCCAGCAGCACAGGGGGGGGGGAGCTGTTTTTT. Its protein product is CASSTGGGELFF. Full variable domain (rest looked up from reference TRBV7-9 and TRBJ2-2): DTGVSQNPRHKITKRGQNVTFRCDPISEHNRLYWYRQTLGQGPEFLTYFQNEAQLEKSRLLSDRFSAERPKGSFSTLEIQRTEQGDSAMYLCASSTGGGELFFGEGSRLTVL.

In this sample, this clonotype turned up many times. The gene calls are TRBV6-1 and TRBJ1-2; 10 nucleotides match TRBD1. Germline-derived CDR1 and CDR2 are MNHNS and SASEGT. The CDR3 totals 15 residues. Trimming cost V 6 bases and J 4 bases; bases outside gene matches: 8. CDR3: CASRAATGGAYGYTF. CDR3 sequence (DNA): TGTGCCAGCAGAGCCGCGACAGGGGGCGCCTATGGCTACACCTTC.

This clonotype showed up many times. The chain links TRBV24-1 to TRBJ1-4; tentative D call: TRBD1 (5 bases). The CDR3 extends over 15 amino acids. Germline CDR1 is KGHDR and CDR2 is SFDVKD. V lost 5 bases, J lost 5 bases, and 14 bases lay in between. CDR3 coding DNA: TGTGCCACCAGTGCTGGGGGAATGATGAATGAAAAACTGTTTTTT. Translation gives CATSAGGMMNEKLFF.

This clonotype appeared many times. The V call is TRBV6-5, the J call TRBJ1-1, with D possibly TRBD1 on 6 matching bases. CDR1 MNHEY and CDR2 SVGAGI come from the germline V gene. The CDR3 sequence is 13 residues long. The germline V and J ends were trimmed by 0 bases and 5 bases, with 7 bases remaining between them. The chain's CDR3 is CASSYSGGTEAFF. The CDR3 DNA is TGTGCCAGCAGTTACTCAGGGGGGACTGAAGCTTTCTTT.

The chain links TRBV29-1 to TRBJ1-2; D is undetermined. This CDR3 region has 13 residues. With 3 bases removed from V and 4 bases from J, the gap between germline ends came to 12 bases. Looked up from germline, CDR1 is SQVTM and CDR2 is ANQGSEA. The chain's CDR3 is CSVDPDVIYGYTF. The CDR3, as DNA: TGCAGCGTTGACCCGGACGTTATCTATGGCTACACCTTC.

The CDR3 loop reads CASSLVRGYRLDTQYF. Written as DNA, the CDR3 is TGTGCCAGCAGCTTAGTCCGGGGCTATCGTTTGGATACGCAGTACTTC. This chain uses TRBV7-8 with TRBJ2-7; tentatively, D is TRBD1 or TRBD2 (5 bases each). The CDR3 consists of 16 residues. Deletions cut 1 base from V and 9 bases from J, with 22 bases between. From germline, CDR1 is SGHVS and CDR2 FQNEAQ.

V and J are TRBV2 and TRBJ2-7; the match to TRBD1 covers 10 bases. The CDR3 extends over 17 amino acids. Germline trimming cut 5 bases from V and 2 bases from J; bases unmatched to any gene: 12. The V gene's germline CDR1 is SNHLY and CDR2 FYNNEI. In nucleotides, the CDR3 is TGTGCCAGCAGTCGGACAGGGGGGGGTCCGGATCCCTACGAGCAGTACTTC. The encoded protein is CASSRTGGGPDPYEQYF.

A single count supports this clonotype. The chain is built from TRBV6-1 and TRBJ1-2; D unresolved. There are 12 residues in the CDR3. Trimming stripped 8 bases from V and 3 bases from J, with 10 bases between. Looked up from germline, CDR1 is MNHNS and CDR2 is SASEGT. In DNA form, the CDR3 reads TGTGCCAGCTTAGGTCGCGACTATGGCTACACCTTC. It translates to CASLGRDYGYTF.

The chain is built from TRBV2 and TRBJ1-5; 7 nucleotides agree with TRBD1. V was pared by 10 bases and J by 4 bases, with 7 bases of the junction left unmatched. Germline V CDR1 and CDR2: SNHLY, FYNNEI. The CDR3 spans 13 residues. In nucleotides, the CDR3 is TGTGCCACTTCACAGGGGCCTAATCAGCCCCAGCATTTT. Amino acid sequence: CATSQGPNQPQHF.

V and J are TRBV20-1 and TRBJ1-5, with TRBD1 identical over 7 bases. Trimming cost V 4 bases and J 4 bases; bases outside gene matches: 4. CDR1 DFQATT and CDR2 SNEGSKA come from the germline V gene (reference sequence). The CDR3 is 13 amino acids. DNA for the CDR3: TGCAGTGCTATAGGACAGGCAAATCAGCCCCAGCATTTT. This sequence encodes CSAIGQANQPQHF.

The V call is TRBV7-9, the J call TRBJ1-2, with D perhaps matching TRBD1 (6 bases). Germline assignment: CDR1 SEHNR and CDR2 FQNEAQ (reference sequence). This CDR3 has 15 amino acids. Trimming took off 3 bases at V and 3 bases at J, with 14 bases between the two ends. The DNA of the CDR3 is TGTGCCAGCAGCTTGGATGTTGGGGGGCACTATGGCTACACCTTC. Protein sequence: CASSLDVGGHYGYTF.

V and J are TRBV2 and TRBJ2-7, with 7 bases matching TRBD2. V lost 8 bases, J lost 0 bases, and 4 bases stayed unmatched. Germline V lookup: CDR1 SNHLY, CDR2 FYNNEI. This CDR3 is 13 amino acids long. As DNA, the CDR3 is TGTGCCAGCGCGGGACTACCCTCCTACGAGCAGTACTTC. Translated, it gives CASAGLPSYEQYF.